The rows below give T cell receptor beta chains drawn from one sample of a study of blood T cell repertoires in COVID-19. The protocol was immunoSEQ multiplex PCR, while the TCRdb copy is restricted to in-frame clones and leaves out a portion. The sample includes 200,000 to 250,000 clones, roughly 80% of them seen just once. What was sequenced was peripheral blood. These receptor sequences come from a woman between 65 and 79 years old with active or convalescent COVID-19. Both conserved end residues are part of each CDR3. D genes are given only for firm matches.

>TRBV28|18|TRBJ1-5|NA
CASSSALGGAYSNQPQHF
>TRBV24-1|17|TRBJ2-2|NA
CATSDLQQGTNTGELFF
>TRBV5-1|16|TRBJ2-3|TRBD1
CASSPWTGGSTDTQYF
>TRBV3-1/TRBV3-2|16|TRBJ2-7|NA
CASSQDSWGLLREQYF
>TRBV5-1|15|TRBJ2-7|TRBD2
CASSLVVSGRREQYF
>TRBV7-9|15|TRBJ1-5|NA
CASSPGQAFNQPQHF
>TRBV27|15|TRBJ2-3|NA
CASSLSNYPTDTQYF
>TRBV18|14|TRBJ1-2|NA
CASSPRGNIYGYTF
>TRBV4-1|15|TRBJ2-5|NA
CASSQDHAGTRTQYF
>TRBV6-5|15|TRBJ2-7|TRBD2
CASSYWGGSADEQYF
>TRBV6-6|12|TRBJ1-1|NA
CASSPGDTEAFF
>TRBV6-6|14|TRBJ1-1|NA
CATLDGHLNTEAFF
>TRBV28|13|TRBJ1-2|TRBD1
CATYRGIYVGYTF
>TRBV5-1|14|TRBJ1-5|NA
CASSFSGKEQPQHF
>TRBV2|17|TRBJ2-5|TRBD2
CASSEAGLAGGWGTQYF
>TRBV6-6|15|TRBJ1-1|NA
CASILLGGWDTEAFF
>TRBV4-2|17|TRBJ2-1|TRBD1
CASSQDERDRPYNEQFF
>TRBV6-4|13|TRBJ1-1|NA
CASSEQQNTEAFF